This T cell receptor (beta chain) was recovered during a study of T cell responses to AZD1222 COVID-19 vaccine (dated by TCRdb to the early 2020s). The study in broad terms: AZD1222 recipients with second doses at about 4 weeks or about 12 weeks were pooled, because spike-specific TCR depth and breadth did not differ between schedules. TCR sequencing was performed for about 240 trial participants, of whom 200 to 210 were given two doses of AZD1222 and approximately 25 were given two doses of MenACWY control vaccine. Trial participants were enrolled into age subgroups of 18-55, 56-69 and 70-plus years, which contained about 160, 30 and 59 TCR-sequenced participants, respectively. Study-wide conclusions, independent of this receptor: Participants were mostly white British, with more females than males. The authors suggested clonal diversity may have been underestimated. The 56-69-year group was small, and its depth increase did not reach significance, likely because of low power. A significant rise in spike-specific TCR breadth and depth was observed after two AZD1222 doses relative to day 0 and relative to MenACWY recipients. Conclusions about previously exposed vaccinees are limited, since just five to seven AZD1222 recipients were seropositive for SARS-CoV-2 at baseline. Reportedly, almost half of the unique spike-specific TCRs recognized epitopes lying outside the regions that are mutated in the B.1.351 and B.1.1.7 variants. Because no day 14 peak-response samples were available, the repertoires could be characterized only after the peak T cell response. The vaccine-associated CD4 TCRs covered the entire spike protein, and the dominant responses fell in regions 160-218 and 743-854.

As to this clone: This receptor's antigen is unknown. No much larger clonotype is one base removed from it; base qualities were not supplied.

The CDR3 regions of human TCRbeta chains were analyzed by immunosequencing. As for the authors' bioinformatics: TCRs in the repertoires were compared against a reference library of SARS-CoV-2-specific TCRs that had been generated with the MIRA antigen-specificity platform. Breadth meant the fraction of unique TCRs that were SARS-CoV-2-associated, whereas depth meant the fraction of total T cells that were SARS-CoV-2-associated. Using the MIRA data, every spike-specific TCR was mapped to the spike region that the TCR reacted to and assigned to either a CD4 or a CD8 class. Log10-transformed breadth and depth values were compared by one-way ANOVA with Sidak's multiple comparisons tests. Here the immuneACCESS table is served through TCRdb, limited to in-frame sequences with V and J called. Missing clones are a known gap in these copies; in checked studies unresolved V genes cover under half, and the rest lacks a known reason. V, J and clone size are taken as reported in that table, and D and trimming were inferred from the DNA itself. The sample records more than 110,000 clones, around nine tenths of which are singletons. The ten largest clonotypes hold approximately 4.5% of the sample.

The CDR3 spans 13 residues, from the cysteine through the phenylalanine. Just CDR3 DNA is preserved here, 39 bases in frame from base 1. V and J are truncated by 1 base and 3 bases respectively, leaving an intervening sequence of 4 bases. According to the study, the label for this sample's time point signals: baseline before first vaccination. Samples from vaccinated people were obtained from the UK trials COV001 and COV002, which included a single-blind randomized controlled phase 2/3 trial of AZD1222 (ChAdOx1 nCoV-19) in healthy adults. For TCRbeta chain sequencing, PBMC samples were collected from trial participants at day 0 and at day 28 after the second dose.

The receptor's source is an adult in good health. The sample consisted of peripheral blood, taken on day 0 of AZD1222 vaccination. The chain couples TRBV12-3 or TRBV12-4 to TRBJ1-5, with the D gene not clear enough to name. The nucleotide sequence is TGTGCCAGCAGTTTAGAGGCCAATCAGCCCCAGCATTTT. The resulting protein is CASSLEANQPQHF.